This TCR beta chain was sequenced in a study of OX40 agonist ivuxolimab in advanced cancers. Turning to the study itself: Averaging approximately 60 years in age, with a range of roughly 20 to 80, the cohort was approximately 83% male. Prior anti-PD-1, anti-PD-L1 or anti-CTLA-4 therapy was allowed; 40% had some. Study-wide results and limits: Both blood CD4+ and CD8+ T cells showed clonal growth by week 6 at 0.1 to 3.0 mg/kg.

Germline V CDR1 and CDR2: SGHRS, YFSETQ. This CDR3 comprises 16 residues. The V gene end was trimmed by 4 bases and the J gene end by 5 bases; junction bases not matched to a gene: 13. Profiled with immunoSEQ multiplex PCR; TCRdb holds only in-frame clones, not every one. The sample shows 70,000 or so clones, 91% of them seen only once. Note on this clone: Its antigen remains unknown.

The chain employs TRBV5-1 and TRBJ2-7, with 9 positions matching TRBD1. Sequencing was performed on CD4+ or CD8+ T cells sorted from blood, taken in a trial of the OX40 agonist ivuxolimab. The source of this sequence is an adult with an advanced solid tumor such as melanoma, head and neck, liver or kidney cancer. CDR3 nucleotide sequence: TGCGCCAGCAGCGTTAACATGGGACAGGGTATCGACGAGCAGTACTTC. This encodes CASSVNMGQGIDEQYF.